Listed below are T cell receptor beta chains from one sample, sequenced in a study of cytomegalovirus exposure and HLA in healthy donors. Repertoires were generated with immunoSEQ multiplex PCR, while TCRdb's copy carries only in-frame clones and drops some. Of under 300,000 clones listed, under 80% are singletons. The sample consisted of PBMCs. Source of these receptors: a female donor in good health and CMV-seronegative. Both conserved end residues are part of each CDR3. The order of the fields is clone size, V gene, J gene, D gene, CDR3 protein, CDR3 DNA. D genes are given only for firm matches. For some rows the clone size is stated as once, few or many, or as a class when expanded; others skip it.

>-|TRBV19|TRBJ2-6|-
CASSIVSSGANVLTF
TGTGCCAGTAGTATAGTATCCTCTGGGGCCAACGTCCTGACTTTC
>-|TRBV5-4|TRBJ2-3|TRBD1
CASSFEGAGDTQYF
TGTGCCAGCAGCTTCGAGGGGGCTGGAGATACGCAGTATTTT
>-|TRBV30|TRBJ2-2|-
CAWRRRGNTGELFF
TGTGCCTGGAGGAGGAGGGGGAACACCGGGGAGCTGTTTTTT
>-|TRBV19|TRBJ2-7|-
CASSRLRFYEQYF
TGTGCCAGCAGCAGATTGCGGTTCTACGAGCAGTACTTC
>-|TRBV5-6|TRBJ2-3|-
CASSLGGRGTDTQYF
TGTGCCAGCAGCTTGGGTGGCAGGGGCACAGATACGCAGTATTTT
>-|TRBV25-1|TRBJ1-3|-
CASSETVPSGNTIYF
TGTGCCAGCAGTGAAACTGTTCCCTCTGGAAACACCATATATTTT
>once|TRBV4-1|TRBJ1-5|-
CASSQYRDSNQPQHF
TGCGCCAGCAGCCAATACAGGGATAGCAATCAGCCCCAGCATTTT
>-|TRBV7-8|TRBJ2-1|-
CASSSHSRGNEQFF
TGTGCCAGCAGCTCGCACAGTCGGGGCAATGAGCAGTTCTTC
>few|TRBV10-1|TRBJ2-1|-
CASSAGWSSYNEQFF
TGCGCCAGCAGCGCCGGTTGGAGCTCCTACAATGAGCAGTTCTTC
>-|TRBV2|TRBJ2-7|-
CARRTLSSYEQYF
TGTGCCAGACGCACATTAAGCTCCTACGAGCAGTACTTC